The table lists the clone carrying this TCR beta chain with many counts. Its antigen is currently unknown. The data stem from a study of T cells in localized non-small cell lung cancer. Study results and limitations: Longer overall survival was associated with a higher density of T cells in the blood. The greatest T cell clonality was found in uninvolved adjacent lung (higher than in tumor). Only one tumor region was sequenced, so heterogeneity remains possible. Adjacent lung was found to contain a median around 58 of the top 100 tumor clones.

The assay was immunoSEQ multiplex PCR, and TCRdb's table has in-frame clones only and misses some. The data hold 7,000 to 7,500 clones, with 23% observed a single time. Trimming shortened V by 5 bases and J by 8 bases, and 18 bases separated the two germline ends. CDR1 is SGHNT and CDR2 is YENEEA in the germline V gene. The CDR3 is made up of 14 amino acids. The rearrangement links TRBV11-3 to TRBJ1-2; D possibly corresponds to TRBD1 (6 bases). The origin of this receptor is a man aged 40 to 70 with stage III squamous cell lung carcinoma. This sample comprised lung tumor tissue, obtained before any cancer treatment. The CDR3 is CASSPRTVLEGYTF. CDR3 nucleotides: TGTGCCAGCAGCCCCCGGACAGTGCTCGAGGGCTACACCTTC. The whole variable domain, remainder taken from reference TRBV11-3 and TRBJ1-2, is EAGVVQSPRYKIIEKKQPVAFWCNPISGHNTLYWYLQNLGQGPELLIRYENEEAVDDSQLPKDRFSAERLKGVDSTLKIQPAELGDSAVYLCASSPRTVLEGYTFGSGTRLTVV.